These 2 T cell receptor beta chains originate from one sample sequenced in a study of T cell responses to AZD1222 COVID-19 vaccine. Method: immunoSEQ multiplex PCR; TCRdb's copy keeps in-frame clones and lacks some. The table shows some 130,000 clones, with approximately 90% occurring only once. The sequenced sample was peripheral blood, obtained on day 0 of AZD1222 vaccination. Receptor source: an adult in good health.

The chain links TRBV27 to TRBJ1-5; D may be TRBD1 (6 bases). This CDR3 spans 17 amino acids. The ends were cut back, 3 bases at V and 2 bases at J, with 17 bases in the middle. CDR1 and CDR2 (germline): MNHEY, SMNVEV (reference sequence). The CDR3 is CASSFFMGAPGNQPQHF. DNA of the CDR3: TGTGCCAGCAGTTTTTTTATGGGGGCGCCCGGCAATCAGCCCCAGCATTTT.

About this clone: The junction and the germline gene differ at one end; a read error may be behind it. The CDR3 sequence: CASSVAGGSTDTQYF. The CDR3 nucleotides read TGTGCCAGCAGCGTAGCGGGGGGGAGCACAGATACGCAGTATTTT. This rearrangement joins TRBV7-2 to TRBJ2-3; 11 nucleotides line up with TRBD2. The germline V gene has CDR1 SGHTA and CDR2 FQGNSA. The CDR3 length is 15 residues.